This TCR beta chain originates from a study of T cell responses to AZD1222 COVID-19 vaccine. Findings and caveats of the study: Clonal diversity was possibly underestimated, and the donors were mostly white British, with more females.

Assay used: immunoSEQ multiplex PCR; TCRdb lists only in-frame clones, some missing. The sample contains tens of thousands of clones, 85% of which appear only once. Germline V CDR1 and CDR2: SGHDN, FVKESK. The CDR3 runs to 15 residues. V was pared by 1 base and J by 6 bases, with 10 bases between. Concerning this clone: Its matching antigen is unknown.

J is TRBJ1-6 and V is TRBV14; D gene ambiguous. Sample: peripheral blood, taken on day 0 of AZD1222 vaccination. This receptor was identified in an adult in good health. The CDR3 loop is CASSQAVGPNSPLHF. The CDR3 DNA reads as TGTGCCAGCAGCCAAGCGGTAGGACCTAATTCACCCCTCCACTTT.